What follows is one TCR beta chain and its context. What it recognizes is unknown. A sample-barcoded 5' primer and a J-beta primer mix were used in a second PCR of roughly 7 to 11 cycles. Via MiXCR, TCRdb re-called the 5' RACE reads, giving one row per CDR3 protein. The table lists over 450,000 distinct CDR3 sequences, around 24% of them singletons. This entry comes from a study of blood T cells in healthy people across ages. General observations from the study: Investigators treated diversity estimates from one million T cells as underestimates.

The CDR3 spans 15 residues. From germline, CDR1 is SGHRS and CDR2 YFSETQ. The V end lost 4 bases, the J end lost 2 bases, and 15 bases lay between the germline ends. This same sample was also taken into another study, of T cells of mothers and their children. That source notes: The study sampled three healthy Caucasian mothers and their six children. No persistent microchimeric T cell clones were detected.

The TCR was taken from a boy younger than 18 in good health. Sequencing input: blood. The gene calls are TRBV5-1 and TRBJ1-1, with D possibly being TRBD1 (6 bases). CDR3 in amino acids: CASSDPGHYNTEAFF. DNA for the CDR3: TGCGCCAGCAGCGATCCGGGACACTATAACACTGAAGCTTTCTTT.